This T cell receptor (beta chain) came from a study of blood T cells in healthy people across ages. Broader study findings: While age rose, TCR beta diversity per million T cells dropped in a roughly linear way.

This clonotype was counted a few times. Its matching antigen is unknown. Germline-derived CDR1 and CDR2 are SEHNR and FQNEAQ (reference sequence). This CDR3 has 17 amino acids. Germline trimming cut 5 bases from V and 2 bases from J; bases unmatched to any gene: 10. Primed by a sample-barcoded 5' primer and a J-beta primer mix, a second PCR proceeded for 7 to 11 cycles. TCRdb re-called the 5' RACE reads through MiXCR, storing one row per CDR3 protein. The sample carries roughly 1,100,000 distinct CDR3 sequences, approximately 26% recorded once. These records were also assigned to another study, of T cells of mothers and their children. That source reports: Sample barcodes plus 2-4 random nucleotides came from the M1S primer. Related and unrelated pairs show TCR recombination output that thymic selection shapes similarly.

The chain joins TRBV7-9 to TRBJ1-2; 11 nucleotides align to TRBD1. Specimen: blood. The TCR originated in a girl aged 2 to 10 in good health. CDR3 loop: CASSTQDRGLANYGYTF. DNA of the CDR3: TGTGCCAGCAGCACCCAGGACAGGGGGCTCGCGAACTATGGCTACACCTTC.